The present T cell receptor beta chain was sequenced within a study of OX40 agonist ivuxolimab in advanced cancers. Regarding the study in general: Ivuxolimab, which targeted the costimulatory receptor OX40 (CD134), was an agonistic, fully human IgG2 monoclonal antibody. Intravenous ivuxolimab was administered to patients every 2 weeks at six dose levels: 0.01, 0.1, 0.3, 1.5, 3 and 10 mg/kg. Of the 52 patients in dose escalation, some 20 had hepatocellular carcinoma, approximately 15 had melanoma, 9 had renal cell carcinoma and 9 had head and neck cancer. In the dose-escalation cohort, roughly 82% of patients were male, and the mean age was 60 years with a range of about 23 to 79. Patients were allowed to have had prior anti-PD-1, anti-PD-L1 or anti-CTLA-4 therapy, and about 40% of the dose-escalation patients had been treated with checkpoint inhibitors. Partial responses were achieved by three dose-escalation patients, of whom one had hepatocellular carcinoma and two had cutaneous melanoma. The purpose of peripheral TCRbeta sequencing was to test whether ivuxolimab changed TCR sequence diversity and led to clonal T-cell expansion. The paper covers the monotherapy dose-escalation part of the phase I ivuxolimab trial, which included N ≈ 57 patients. Broad study findings and their caveats: In the 0.1-3.0 mg/kg groups, partial responders were among the patients with the lowest normalized peripheral clonal expansion, particularly in CD8+ T cells. Which antigens the clonally expanded peripheral T cells were specific for was not determined. After ivuxolimab, expanded clones were on average more numerous among CD8+ T cells than among CD4+ T cells. At doses of 0.1 to 3.0 mg/kg, clonal expansion of both CD4+ and CD8+ T cells in blood was seen between baseline and week 6. Low levels of normalized T-cell clonal expansion were also seen in some patients who did not respond.

Genomic DNA was extracted from sorted cells for sequencing of the TCRbeta CDR3 region. The immunoSEQ Assay was used for sequencing of TCRbeta CDR3 regions. TCRdb re-hosts the immuneACCESS table, in-frame sequences only. Its copies lack some clones; in the studies checked, an unresolved V gene accounts for under half of them, and the cause for the rest is not known. Across this sample there are about 83,000 clones, with roughly 80% seen only once. The ten largest clones add up to under 2% of the sample. Patients with autoimmune disease history or receiving systemic immunosuppression were excluded from the trial. Peripheral blood for TCR sequencing was drawn from every dose cohort at baseline, at cycle 4 day 1 and at cycle 7 day 1. Samples were obtained from an open-label, multicenter, first-in-human phase I dose-escalation trial of ivuxolimab. Adults with locally advanced or metastatic head and neck squamous cell, hepatocellular, melanoma or renal cell carcinoma were enrolled in the trial. Before TCR sequencing, CD4+ T cells and CD8+ T cells were sorted from peripheral blood as separate populations.

This clone came up once. Its antigen is still unknown. Base qualities are not provided; no much larger clone lies one nucleotide away. Its CDR3 holds 14 amino acids, cysteine through phenylalanine. Left in the record is the CDR3 DNA by itself, 42 bases read in frame from the first base. V loses 4 bases, J loses 0 bases, and the germline ends lie 10 bases apart. Via the germline V gene (reference sequence), CDR1 is SGHKS and CDR2 YYEKEE. The receptor chain draws on TRBV5-5 and TRBJ1-2, and the D gene may be TRBD1, 5 bases matching. This receptor was taken from an adult with an advanced solid tumor such as melanoma, head and neck, liver or kidney cancer. The sample consisted of CD4+ or CD8+ T cells sorted from blood, taken in a trial of the OX40 agonist ivuxolimab. The CDR3 amino acid sequence is: CASSLQGANYGYTF. The base sequence is TGTGCCAGCAGCCTGCAGGGAGCTAACTATGGCTACACCTTC.